Listed here are 18 T cell receptor beta chains from one sample, sequenced in a study of blood T cell repertoires in COVID-19. TCRdb keeps only in-frame clones here, not all; method: immunoSEQ multiplex PCR. The sample has around 380,000 clones, about 80% seen once. The sample consisted of peripheral blood. Source of these receptors: a human donor with acute or convalescent COVID-19. The donor label of this sample is uncertain.

V gene TRBV6-1 combines with J gene TRBJ1-4; 8 positions match TRBD1. From germline, CDR1 is MNHNS and CDR2 SASEGT. CDR3 length: 15 residues. After removal of 3 bases from V and 9 bases from J, the junction contained 9 bases not matched to a gene. This CDR3 is CASSDGGWTGKKLFF. CDR3 bases: TGTGCCAGCAGTGACGGGGGTTGGACAGGGAAAAAACTGTTTTTT.

The rearrangement links TRBV18 to TRBJ2-3, with 7 nucleotides matching TRBD1. Trimming removed 5 bases from V and 3 bases from J; junction bases left unmatched: 5. The CDR3 length is 14 residues. CDR1 is KGHSH and CDR2 is LQKENI in the germline V gene. The CDR3 here is CASSLRQGTDTQYF. The CDR3 DNA is TGTGCCAGCTCATTGAGACAGGGAACAGATACGCAGTATTTT.

This clone was observed once. Other DNA sequences from this sample encode an identical CDR3 as well. The chain joins TRBV18 to TRBJ2-7; D is unresolved. The CDR3 extends over 13 amino acids. The V gene lost 3 bases and the J gene lost 3 bases, with 9 bases spanning the gap. Germline V gene sequence: CDR1 KGHSH, CDR2 LQKENI. This chain's CDR3 is CASSPARGYEQYF. As DNA, the CDR3 is TGTGCCAGCTCACCGGCTCGCGGCTACGAGCAGTACTTC.

The chain is built from TRBV5-4 and TRBJ2-6, with TRBD2 as a possible D gene (6 bases). Germline CDR1 is SGHNT and CDR2 is YYREEE (reference sequence). Trimming stripped 4 bases from V and 0 bases from J, with 11 bases between. The CDR3 is 16 amino acids. CDR3 protein: CASSRDGGSGANVLTF. The CDR3 bases are TGTGCCAGCAGCAGGGACGGGGGCTCTGGGGCCAACGTCCTGACTTTC.

Only one count was recorded for this clone. The V and J genes are TRBV5-1 and TRBJ1-2; D gene ambiguous. With 4 bases removed from V and 7 bases from J, the gap between germline ends came to 17 bases. Germline V CDR1 and CDR2: SGHRS, YFSETQ. This CDR3 contains 14 residues. The CDR3 loop reads CASSATGATFGYTF. DNA for the CDR3: TGCGCCAGCAGCGCCACGGGAGCGACTTTTGGCTACACCTTC.

The rearrangement uses TRBV2 and TRBJ1-2; D may be TRBD1 (5 bases). The germline V gene has CDR1 SNHLY and CDR2 FYNNEI. The CDR3 sequence is 15 residues long. The germline V and J ends were trimmed by 7 bases and 8 bases, with 23 bases remaining between them. CDR3 sequence: CASMESTGQGIGYTF. In DNA form, the CDR3 reads TGTGCCAGCATGGAGTCTACAGGCCAAGGGATAGGCTACACCTTC.

The genes are TRBV30 and TRBJ2-7; no clear D. The CDR3 length is 12 residues. V was cut by 3 bases and J by 3 bases, with 9 bases left in between. Germline V gene sequence: CDR1 GTSNPN, CDR2 SVGIG (reference sequence). The CDR3 reads CAWRITDYEQYF. CDR3 sequence (DNA): TGTGCCTGGAGAATAACAGACTACGAGCAGTACTTC.

This clone was picked up a small number of times. The chain links TRBV20-1 to TRBJ1-1; no clear D. Per germline, CDR1 DFQATT and CDR2 SNEGSKA (reference sequence). This CDR3 has 11 amino acids. CDR3 in amino acids: CRVRRDTEAFF. In nucleotides, the CDR3 is TGCAGAGTAAGGAGGGACACTGAAGCTTTCTTT.

J is TRBJ1-4 and V is TRBV2; the match to TRBD1 covers 7 bases. The CDR3 totals 16 residues. V trimming: 6 bases; J trimming: 4 bases; junction bases outside the gene matches: 11. Germline assignment: CDR1 SNHLY and CDR2 FYNNEI. The CDR3 DNA sequence: TGTGCCAGCAGCGCCGGGACAGCAGTTCGTAATGAAAAACTGTTTTTT. As protein: CASSAGTAVRNEKLFF.

This chain links TRBV18 with TRBJ1-3, with no clear D. V was pared by 3 bases and J by 2 bases, with 8 bases between. The CDR3 consists of 14 residues. Germline V gene lookup returns CDR1 KGHSH and CDR2 LQKENI. The CDR3 here is CASSPGSAGNTIYF. The CDR3 DNA reads as TGTGCCAGCTCACCCGGTAGCGCTGGAAACACCATATATTTT.

The chain couples TRBV7-6 to TRBJ1-2, with 7 bases that match TRBD1. The CDR3 loop spans 15 amino acids. Looked up from germline, CDR1 is SGHVS and CDR2 is FNYEAQ. V gave up 1 base and J gave up 2 bases; unmatched junction bases: 4. CDR3 coding DNA: TGTGCCAGCAGCTTAGGACAGGGAGGAAACTATGGCTACACCTTC. This translates into CASSLGQGGNYGYTF.

This chain uses TRBV2 with TRBJ2-4; 8 bases fit TRBD1. The J segment lost 0 bases and the V segment lost 4 bases, leaving 5 bases of the junction unmatched. Looked up from germline, CDR1 is SNHLY and CDR2 is FYNNEI. This CDR3 is built from 16 residues. This chain's CDR3 is CASSADRGIAKNIQYF. The CDR3 nucleotides are TGTGCCAGCAGTGCCGACAGGGGCATAGCCAAAAACATTCAGTACTTC. Full variable domain (outside the CDR3, taken from reference TRBV2 and TRBJ2-4): EPEVTQTPSHQVTQMGQEVILRCVPISNHLYFYWYRQILGQKVEFLVSFYNNEISEKSEIFDDQFSVERPDGSNFTLKIRSTKLEDSAMYFCASSADRGIAKNIQYFGAGTRLSVL.

This chain joins TRBV28 and TRBJ2-2; 13 nucleotides line up with TRBD2. CDR1 and CDR2 from the germline V gene are MDHEN and SYDVKM. V dropped 0 bases and J dropped 4; count of bases not matched to a gene: 2. This CDR3 is 17 amino acids long. CDR3 in DNA: TGTGCCAGCAGTTTATGGACTAGCGGGGGGCTCACCGGGGAGCTGTTTTTT. Translating gives CASSLWTSGGLTGELFF. Full variable domain (rest looked up from reference TRBV28 and TRBJ2-2): DVKVTQSSRYLVKRTGEKVFLECVQDMDHENMFWYRQDPGLGLRLIYFSYDVKMKEKGDIPEGYSVSREKKERFSLILESASTNQTSMYLCASSLWTSGGLTGELFFGEGSRLTVL.

J is TRBJ1-2 and V is TRBV28; D is undetermined. The V end lost 5 bases, the J end lost 7 bases, and 11 bases lay between the germline ends. This CDR3 is built from 12 residues. The germline V gene encodes CDR1 MDHEN and CDR2 SYDVKM. CDR3 DNA: TGTGCCAGCAGTCTCTTACAGAGTGGCTACACCTTC. Protein product: CASSLLQSGYTF.

J is TRBJ2-1 and V is TRBV3-1 (or the pseudogene TRBV3-2), with a weak D call TRBD2 (5 bases). The CDR3 has 13 residues. V shed 5 bases and J shed 6 bases, with 11 bases lying between them. The V gene's germline CDR1 is LGHDT and CDR2 YNNKEL (reference sequence). The CDR3 DNA reads TGTGCCAGCAGCGACATCCGGGGCAATGAGCAGTTCTTC. Protein sequence: CASSDIRGNEQFF.

The chain recombines TRBV14 with TRBJ2-5; 10 bases agree with TRBD1. Germline V gives CDR1 SGHDN, CDR2 FVKESK. The V segment lost 4 bases and the J segment 5 bases; nucleotides outside the gene matches: 7. CDR3 length: 15 residues. This CDR3 reads CASSPRTGGWETQYF. The CDR3 nucleotides read TGTGCCAGCAGCCCCCGGACAGGGGGTTGGGAGACCCAGTACTTC.

This clone was observed a few times. The chain employs TRBV4-2 and TRBJ2-3, with a tentative D call TRBD2 (7 bases). V shed 6 bases and J shed 3 bases, with 19 bases lying between them. Per germline, CDR1 LGHNA and CDR2 YNFKEQ. This CDR3 has 16 residues. CDR3 DNA sequence: TGTGCCAGCAGAAAAAGAATAGGGGGGGGAACAGATACGCAGTATTTT. Translating it yields CASRKRIGGGTDTQYF.

Worth noting for this clone: This CDR3 is also generated by other DNA sequences in the sample. The chain uses TRBV5-1 and TRBJ1-2; the D is unclear. Between the trimmed V and J ends, which lost 0 bases and 3 bases, there was a span of 6 bases. Germline lookup yields CDR1 SGHRS and CDR2 YFSETQ. The CDR3 extends over 13 amino acids. CDR3 in DNA: TGCGCCAGCAGCTTGGAGGCGGACTATGGCTACACCTTC. Its protein product is CASSLEADYGYTF.